The rows below give T cell receptor beta chains drawn from one sample of a study of cytomegalovirus exposure and HLA in healthy donors. The assay was immunoSEQ multiplex PCR, and TCRdb's table has in-frame clones only and misses some. This sample has roughly 310,000 clones; 88% occur once, and the top ten carry over 0.9%. The sample was PBMCs. These TCRs come from a man aged 25 to 40 in good health and CMV-seronegative. Each CDR3 is given without its conserved first and last residue. The order of the fields is clone size, V gene, CDR3 protein. Rows give clone size only sometimes, using once, few, many, or a class for an expanded clone.

few	TRBV7-9	ASSLDTSSDPLH
.	TRBV6-6	ASSYQTGTSNEKLF
.	TRBV7-2	ASSRTTGNEQF
.	TRBV5-1	ASSLWNGGRTEAF
.	TRBV5-5	ASSYRGQGNEQF
.	TRBV4-2	ASSQDPPGALSLGETQY
.	TRBV4-1	ASSQDVTPPGQPQH
.	TRBV5-1	ASSLGPGQTYEQY
once	TRBV29-1	SVVRGTSKRGADTQY
.	TRBV20-1	SATSVDTQY
.	TRBV23-1	ASSQIAGGRGYT
.	TRBV5-1	ASSLSRSSYEQY
.	TRBV5-4	ASRSSGTEHYGYT
.	TRBV11-2	ASSPHPTGARTEAF
.	TRBV7-9	ASSLTLGQSNTDTQY
once	TRBV15	ATSREGLGTITDTQY
.	TRBV7-2	ASSLVWGQGSEQF
.	TRBV29-1	STQPVANYGYT
.	TRBV5-5	ASSLSLGELF
.	TRBV19	ASSIPGGLYNEQF
.	TRBV5-4	ASSLGRQGIYGYT
.	TRBV13	ASRSLRAGANVLT
.	TRBV2	ASSEPLAGGHSYEQY
.	TRBV27	ASSFAATGTDTQY
.	TRBV6-5	ASSYTGSGNTIY
.	TRBV29-1	SVQSPTRLAGGPEQY
.	TRBV4-3	ASSQGTNNEQF